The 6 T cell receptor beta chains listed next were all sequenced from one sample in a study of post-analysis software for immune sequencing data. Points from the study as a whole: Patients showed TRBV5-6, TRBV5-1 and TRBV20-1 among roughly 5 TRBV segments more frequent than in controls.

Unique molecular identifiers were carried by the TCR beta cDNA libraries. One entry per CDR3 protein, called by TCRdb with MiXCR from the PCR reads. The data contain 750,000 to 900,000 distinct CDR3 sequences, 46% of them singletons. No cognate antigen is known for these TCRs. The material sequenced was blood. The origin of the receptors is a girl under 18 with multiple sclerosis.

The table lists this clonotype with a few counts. As DNA, the CDR3 is TGTGCCAGCAGCGGAGGGTCTCAGCCCCAGCATTTT. It codes for CASSGGSQPQHF. The J gene is TRBJ1-5, the V gene TRBV5-6; unclear D gene. The CDR3 consists of 12 residues. The germline CDR1 and CDR2 sequences are SGHDT and YYEEEE. Trimming pared 4 bases from V and 6 bases from J, leaving 8 bases between.

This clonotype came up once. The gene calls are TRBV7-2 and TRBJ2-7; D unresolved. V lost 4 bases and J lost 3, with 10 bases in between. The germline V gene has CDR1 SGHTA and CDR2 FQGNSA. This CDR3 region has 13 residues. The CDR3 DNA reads TGTGCCAGCAGCTCTCTACAACTCTACGAGCAGTACTTC. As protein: CASSSLQLYEQYF.

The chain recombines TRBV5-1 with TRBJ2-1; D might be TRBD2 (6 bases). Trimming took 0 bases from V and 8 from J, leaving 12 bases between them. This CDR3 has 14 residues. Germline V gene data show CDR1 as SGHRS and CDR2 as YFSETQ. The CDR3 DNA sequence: TGCGCCAGCAGCTTGGGACTAGAGGGTGATGAGCAGTTCTTC. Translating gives CASSLGLEGDEQFF.

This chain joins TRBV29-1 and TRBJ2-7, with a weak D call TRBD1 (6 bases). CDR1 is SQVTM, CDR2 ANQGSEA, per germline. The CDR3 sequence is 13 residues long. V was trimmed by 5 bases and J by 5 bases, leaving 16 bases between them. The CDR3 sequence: CSVKNRVTHEQYF. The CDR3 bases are TGCAGCGTTAAAAACAGGGTTACTCACGAGCAGTACTTC.

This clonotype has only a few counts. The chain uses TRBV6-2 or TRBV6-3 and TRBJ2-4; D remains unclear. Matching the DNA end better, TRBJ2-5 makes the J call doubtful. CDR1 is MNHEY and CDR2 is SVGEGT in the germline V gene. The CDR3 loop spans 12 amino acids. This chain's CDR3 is CASSLMWETQYF. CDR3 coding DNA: TGTGCCAGCAGTCTCATGTGGGAGACCCAGTACTTC.

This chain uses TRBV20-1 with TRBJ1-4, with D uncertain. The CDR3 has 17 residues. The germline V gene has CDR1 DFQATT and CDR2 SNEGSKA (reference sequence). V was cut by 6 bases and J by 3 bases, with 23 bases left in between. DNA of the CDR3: TGCAGTGCGGTGTTCAAGGGCATGGGCCTAGCTAATGAAAAACTGTTTTTT. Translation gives CSAVFKGMGLANEKLFF.